The rows below give T cell receptor beta chains drawn from one sample of a study of blood T cell repertoires in COVID-19. Repertoires were generated with immunoSEQ multiplex PCR, while TCRdb's copy carries only in-frame clones and drops some. Among approximately 190,000 clones listed, about 83% were seen once. Sequenced: peripheral blood. These TCRs come from a woman aged 65 to 85 with active or convalescent COVID-19. Each CDR3 is given with its conserved first and last residue. A D gene is named only where the DNA matches it firmly. Clone size is stated in some rows and not others, as once, few, many or a class when expanded.

>TRBJ1-2|TRBD1|15|TRBV28|.
TGTGCCAGCAGTTTACTGGGTAGGACAGGGGGTGGCTACACCTTC
CASSLLGRTGGGYTF
>TRBJ1-3|.|14|TRBV19|.
TGTGCCAGTAGTATCAACTTCTCTGGAAACACCATATATTTT
CASSINFSGNTIYF
>TRBJ2-1|TRBD2|16|TRBV6-6|.
TGTGCCAGCAGTGGACTAGCGGGAGGCCCTGCAAATGAGCAGTTCTTC
CASSGLAGGPANEQFF
>TRBJ2-3|TRBD2|17|TRBV24-1|.
TGTGCCACCAGTGACCCTGGGACTAGCGGGAGTACAGATACGCAGTATTTT
CATSDPGTSGSTDTQYF
>TRBJ2-7|.|13|TRBV18|.
TGTGCCAGCTCACCCGACAGATTCTACGAGCAGTACTTC
CASSPDRFYEQYF
>TRBJ2-4|TRBD1|16|TRBV6-5|.
TGTGCCAGCAGTTACTCCGGGGGACAGGGTGCAAACATTCAGTACTTC
CASSYSGGQGANIQYF
>TRBJ1-5|.|15|TRBV11-2|once
TGTGCCAGCAGCCTGGGGGCCAGGAGCAATCAGCCCCAGCATTTT
CASSLGARSNQPQHF
>TRBJ2-1|.|12|TRBV6-5|.
TGTGCCAGCAGCAACAACAAAAATGAGCAGTTCTTC
CASSNNKNEQFF
>TRBJ2-3|.|12|TRBV4-1|.
TGCGCCAGCAGAGGAATCGAAGCGGCCCCGTATTTT
CASRGIEAAPYF
>TRBJ2-7|TRBD1|14|TRBV9|.
TGTGCCAGCAGCCCCCGGGACAGGGACCACGAGCAGTACTTC
CASSPRDRDHEQYF
>TRBJ2-1|TRBD2|16|TRBV14|once
TGTGCCAGCAGCCAAGAGTGGACTAGCTCCTACAATGAGCAGTTCTTC
CASSQEWTSSYNEQFF
>TRBJ1-2|.|15|TRBV5-4|.
TGTGCCAGCGTAAACCCCACGTCGGGGGTGGATGGCTACACCTTC
CASVNPTSGVDGYTF
>TRBJ1-2|TRBD1|12|TRBV6-5|.
TGTGCCAGCAGTAGGGACAGATCAAAGGGAACCTTC
CASSRDRSKGTF
>TRBJ2-3|.|15|TRBV3-1/TRBV3-2|once
TGTGCCAGCAGCCAAGCGACGGGTATTACAGATACGCAGTATTTT
CASSQATGITDTQYF
>TRBJ1-1|.|14|TRBV27|.
TGTGCCAGCAGTTTATATAGGGGTGGTACTGAAGCTTTCTTT
CASSLYRGGTEAFF
>TRBJ2-7|TRBD2|15|TRBV10-3|.
TGTGCCATTTCCGCTCGCCCCGGGGGGAATGACGAGCAGTACTTC
CAISARPGGNDEQYF
>TRBJ2-7|TRBD2|13|TRBV6-5|.
TGTGCCAGCAGCCAGACTAGCGCAGACGAGCAGTACTTC
CASSQTSADEQYF
>TRBJ2-3|TRBD1|14|TRBV13|.
TGTGCCAGCAGCTTGGGACAGGGCACAGATACGCAGTATTTT
CASSLGQGTDTQYF
>TRBJ2-7|TRBD2|15|TRBV13|.
TGTGCCAGCAGTCGACGAATAGCGGGGACTTACGAGCAGTACTTC
CASSRRIAGTYEQYF
>TRBJ1-5|.|18|TRBV6-1|.
TGTGCCAGCAGTGAAGGCCGGCAGGGCGCGATTCGCAATCAGCCCCAGCATTTT
CASSEGRQGAIRNQPQHF
>TRBJ2-7|TRBD2|15|TRBV2|.
TGTGCCAGCAGCAACTTACTAGCGGGAGGATGGGAGCAGTACTTC
CASSNLLAGGWEQYF
>TRBJ1-3|.|18|TRBV7-6|.
TGTGCCAGCAGCTTACGGGCAGGGGTGGAATACTCTGGAAACACCATATATTTT
CASSLRAGVEYSGNTIYF
>TRBJ2-2|TRBD1|15|TRBV27|.
TGTGCCAGCAGTTCCCAGGGGGCGGGCACCGGGGAGCTGTTTTTT
CASSSQGAGTGELFF
>TRBJ2-7|.|11|TRBV10-3|.
TGTGCCATCATGGGGGGCTACGAGCAGTACTTC
CAIMGGYEQYF
>TRBJ2-7|TRBD2|13|TRBV30|once
TGTGCGGGATCTAGCGGGGGAACCTACGAGCAGTACTTC
CAGSSGGTYEQYF
>TRBJ2-5|.|14|TRBV5-1|.
TGCGCCAGCAGCTTGACAATCGGGGTCAAGGTTATTAACTTC
CASSLTIGVKVINF
>TRBJ2-2|.|16|TRBV5-4|few
TGTGCCAGCAGCTTGCCCGGGAGAGCGAACACCGGGGAGCTGTTTTTT
CASSLPGRANTGELFF
>TRBJ1-2|.|15|TRBV2|.
TGTGCCAGCAGTGAAGAGAGGGGGTTGAACTATGGCTACACCTTC
CASSEERGLNYGYTF
>TRBJ2-2|TRBD2|17|TRBV19|.
TGTGCCAGTAGTCCCTCCGGGACTAGCGGGAGAGGTAGGGAGCTGTTTTTT
CASSPSGTSGRGRELFF
>TRBJ2-1|.|15|TRBV5-1|.
TGCGCCAGCAGCTTGTCAGGGCAGGGAAGAAATGAGCAGTTCTTC
CASSLSGQGRNEQFF
>TRBJ2-5|TRBD1|15|TRBV24-1|.
TGTGCCACCAGTGACGCTAGGGACAGACAAGAGACCCAGTACTTC
CATSDARDRQETQYF